A single T cell receptor (beta chain) is shown here with its context. The data originate from a study of blood T cell repertoires in COVID-19. Across the study: The United States, Italy and Spain supplied acute and convalescent COVID-19 samples. T cells, B-cell-depleted T cells, or PBMCs provided the cDNA or gDNA that served as material.

Only in-frame clones appear in the TCRdb table, and some are missing; sequencing was by immunoSEQ multiplex PCR. The table lists 200,000 to 300,000 clones, 81% of them singletons, with about 8% in the top ten. Looked up from germline, CDR1 is LGHDT and CDR2 is YNNKEL (reference sequence). J lost 2 bases, V lost 2 bases, and 7 bases had no gene match. The CDR3 is 16 residues long. The chain employs TRBV3-1 (or the pseudogene TRBV3-2) and TRBJ2-5, with TRBD2 matching 8 bases. The sample taken for sequencing was peripheral blood. The TCR comes from a woman at least 80 years old with acute or convalescent COVID-19. CDR3 in amino acids: CASSQIGLAEQETQYF. The DNA of the CDR3 is TGTGCCAGCAGCCAAATCGGACTAGCAGAGCAAGAGACCCAGTACTTC.